This TCR beta chain was sequenced in a study of cytomegalovirus exposure and HLA in healthy donors. Whole-study findings and limits: Cytomegalovirus association was assigned to approximately 180 TCR beta chains. It is likely that the observed cluster of highly shared sequence variants was a sequencing artifact. High specificity and sensitivity for cytomegalovirus status were reported for the classifier.

The ends were cut back, 8 bases at V and 2 bases at J, with 19 bases in the middle. CDR1 SGHVS and CDR2 FNYEAQ come from the germline V gene. There are 15 residues in the CDR3. The PCR had 60 Vbeta and 13 Jbeta primers. Clones were read by immunoSEQ multiplex PCR, and TCRdb kept only the in-frame ones, dropping some. The table includes about 140,000 clones, more than 75% detected once. A word on this clone: Its cognate antigen is unknown.

The source material was PBMCs. J is TRBJ2-7 and V is TRBV7-6, with TRBD2 as a possible D gene (6 bases). The TCR comes from a man between 25 and 39 years old in good health and CMV-seronegative. CDR3 protein: CASPRWREPPYEQYF. The CDR3 nucleotides read TGTGCCAGCCCCCGATGGAGGGAGCCTCCCTACGAGCAGTACTTC.